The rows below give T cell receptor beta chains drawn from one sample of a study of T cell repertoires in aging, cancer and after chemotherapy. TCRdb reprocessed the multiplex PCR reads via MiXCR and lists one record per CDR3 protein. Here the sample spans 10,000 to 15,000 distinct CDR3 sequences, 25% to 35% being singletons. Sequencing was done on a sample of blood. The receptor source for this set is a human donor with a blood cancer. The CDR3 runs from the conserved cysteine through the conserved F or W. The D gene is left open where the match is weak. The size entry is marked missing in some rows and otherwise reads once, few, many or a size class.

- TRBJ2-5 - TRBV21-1 CASSPLGF TGTGCCAGCAGCCCCCTGGGCTTC
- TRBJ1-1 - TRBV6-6 CASYRAVMNTEAFF TGTGCCAGCTATCGAGCGGTCATGAACACTGAAGCTTTCTTT
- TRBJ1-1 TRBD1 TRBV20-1 CSAWDREITGTEAFF TGCAGTGCCTGGGACAGGGAGATAACGGGCACTGAAGCTTTCTTT
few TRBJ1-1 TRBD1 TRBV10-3 CAIAGDRVTEAFF TGTGCCATCGCAGGGGACAGGGTCACTGAAGCTTTCTTT
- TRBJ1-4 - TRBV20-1 CSAGRRNEKLFF TGCAGCGCTGGGAGGAGAAATGAAAAACTGTTTTTT
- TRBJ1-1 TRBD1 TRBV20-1 CSPKPGQSDTEAFF TGCAGTCCGAAGCCGGGACAGTCGGACACTGAAGCTTTCTTT
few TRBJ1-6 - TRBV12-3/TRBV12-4 CASSFLPGASGGNSPLHF TGTGCCAGCAGTTTTCTTCCAGGGGCCAGTGGGGGTAATTCACCCCTCCACTTT
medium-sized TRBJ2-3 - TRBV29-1 CSVAGGYPTDTQYF TGCAGCGTTGCCGGGGGTTACCCCACAGATACGCAGTATTTT
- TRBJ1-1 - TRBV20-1 CSARDGGGGHTEAFF TGCAGTGCTAGAGATGGGGGAGGAGGACACACTGAAGCTTTCTTT
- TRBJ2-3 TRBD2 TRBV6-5 CASSPNGLAGITDTQYF TGTGCCAGCAGTCCTAACGGACTAGCGGGGATTACAGATACGCAGTATTTT
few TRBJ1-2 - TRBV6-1 CASSEGTAVNYGYTF TGTGCCAGCAGTGAAGGGACAGCGGTAAACTATGGCTACACCTTC
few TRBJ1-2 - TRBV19 CASSRVGGVFGYTF TGTGCCAGTAGCAGAGTCGGGGGAGTGTTCGGCTACACCTTC
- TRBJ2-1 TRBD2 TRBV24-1 CATSDGGTSRKNEQFF TGTGCCACCAGTGATGGGGGGACTAGTCGTAAGAATGAGCAGTTCTTC
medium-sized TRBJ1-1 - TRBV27 CASSLGGAPNTEAFF TGTGCCAGCAGTTTAGGTGGGGCACCAAACACTGAAGCTTTCTTT
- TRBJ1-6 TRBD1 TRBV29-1 CSVGTGEDSPLHF TGCAGCGTAGGGACAGGGGAGGATTCACCCCTCCACTTT
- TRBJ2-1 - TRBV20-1 CSAWGRSNEQFF TGCAGTGCCTGGGGACGATCCAATGAGCAGTTCTTC
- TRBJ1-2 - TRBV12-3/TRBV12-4 CASTAPTIGYTF TGTGCCAGCACGGCCCCAACTATTGGCTACACCTTC
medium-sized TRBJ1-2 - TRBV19 CASSIFEGTLYGYTF TGTGCCAGTAGTATTTTTGAGGGCACCCTCTATGGCTACACCTTC
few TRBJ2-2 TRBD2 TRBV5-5 CASRYLAGDTGELFF TGCGCCAGCAGATACTTAGCGGGGGACACCGGGGAGCTGTTTTTT
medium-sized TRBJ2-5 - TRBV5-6 CASSSLRGDEETQYF TGTGCCAGCAGCTCCCTCAGGGGGGACGAAGAGACCCAGTACTTC
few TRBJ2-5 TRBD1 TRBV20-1 CSAPRQTGVETQYF TGCAGTGCTCCAAGGCAGACAGGGGTGGAGACCCAGTACTTC
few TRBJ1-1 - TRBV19 CASSIRGPGSGAFF TGTGCCAGTAGTATACGGGGGCCAGGGTCGGGAGCTTTCTTT
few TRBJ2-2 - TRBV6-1 CASSEFFFRTSNTGELFF TGTGCCAGCAGTGAATTTTTCTTTCGGACCTCGAACACCGGGGAGCTGTTTTTT
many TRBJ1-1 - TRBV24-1 CATRRQENTEAFF TGTGCCACCAGACGACAGGAGAACACTGAAGCTTTCTTT
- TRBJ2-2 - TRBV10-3 CAMSTNTGELFF TGTGCCATGAGTACGAACACCGGGGAGCTGTTTTTT
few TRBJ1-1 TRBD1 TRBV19 CASSITGTGARGTEAFF TGTGCCAGTAGCATAACCGGGACAGGGGCTCGCGGCACTGAAGCTTTCTTT
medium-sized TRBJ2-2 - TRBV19 CASSTGQGIPGELFF TGTGCCAGTAGCACGGGACAAGGGATACCCGGGGAGCTGTTTTTT
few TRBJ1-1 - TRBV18 CASSQTLGEMNTEAFF TGTGCCAGCTCACAAACACTGGGAGAAATGAACACTGAAGCTTTCTTT
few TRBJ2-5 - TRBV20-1 CSARGPEKTQYF TGCAGTGCTAGAGGGCCAGAAAAGACCCAGTACTTC
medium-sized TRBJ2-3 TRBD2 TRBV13 CASSLPGTSGYITQYF TGTGCCAGCAGTCTTCCCGGGACTAGCGGATATATTACGCAGTATTTT
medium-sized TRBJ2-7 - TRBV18 CASSPPSRGTAEF TGTGCCAGCTCACCACCGTCCAGGGGTACCGCCGAATTC
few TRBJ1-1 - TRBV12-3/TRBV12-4 CASRPENTEAFF TGTGCCAGCAGACCAGAGAACACTGAAGCTTTCTTT
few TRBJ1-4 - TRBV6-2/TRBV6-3 CASSPVELNEKLFF TGTGCCAGCAGTCCGGTGGAACTGAATGAAAAACTGTTTTTT
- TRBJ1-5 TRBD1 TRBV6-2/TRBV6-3 CASRPAGTGNQPQHF TGTGCCAGCAGACCTGCCGGGACAGGGAATCAGCCCCAGCATTTT
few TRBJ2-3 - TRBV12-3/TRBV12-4 CASSRGLPASSHTQYF TGTGCCAGCAGCCGCGGACTGCCCGCGTCCTCTCATACGCAGTATTTT
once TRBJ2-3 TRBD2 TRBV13 CASSQEWLAEVTTDTQYF TGCGCCAGCAGCCAAGAATGGCTAGCGGAAGTAACCACAGATACGCAGTATTTT